This TCR beta chain appears in the sequencing data of a study of blood T cells in healthy people across ages. Overall study context: When template switching was applied, about one barcoded beta molecule was captured per two T cells.

Through a sample-barcoded 5' primer and a J-beta primer mix, a second PCR was run for roughly 6 to 11 cycles. Each of the samples gave a minimum of 3 million paired-end reads that contained CDR3. TCRdb redid the calling of the 5' RACE reads with MiXCR, one entry per CDR3 protein. The sample consists of 1,500,000 or so distinct CDR3 sequences, roughly 60% of them appearing once. Trimming took off 3 bases at V and 8 bases at J, with 14 bases between the two ends. This CDR3 is built from 13 residues. Germline V gene sequence: CDR1 SGHRS, CDR2 YFSETQ. Material: blood. The TCR was taken from a man in his late teens or twenties in good health. The rearrangement joins TRBV5-1 to TRBJ1-2, with TRBD1 as a possible D gene (6 bases). The chain's CDR3 is CASSWGTPWGYTF. CDR3 nucleotide sequence: TGCGCCAGCAGCTGGGGGACACCGTGGGGCTACACCTTC. The full variable domain, with the rest looked up from reference TRBV5-1 and TRBJ1-2, is KAGVTQTPRYLIKTRGQQVTLSCSPISGHRSVSWYQQTPGQGLQFLFEYFSETQRNKGNFPGRFSGRQFSNSRSEMNVSTLELGDSALYLCASSWGTPWGYTFGSGTRLTVV.